What follows describes a single T cell receptor beta chain. Trimming stripped 2 bases from V and 4 bases from J, with 12 bases between. Germline assignment: CDR1 KGHSH and CDR2 LQKENI. This CDR3 is 16 amino acids long. This sample is part of a study of blood T cell repertoires in COVID-19. As processed by the authors: Amplified reference gene primers provided the basis for estimating nucleated cell counts. Profiled with immunoSEQ multiplex PCR; TCRdb holds only in-frame clones, not every one. D and trimming come from the DNA, and the V and J calls and clone size come from that table. The sample carries over 30,000 clones, approximately 81% recorded once.

The clonotype was recovered from a man at least 80 years old with active or convalescent COVID-19. Material: peripheral blood. The chain carries TRBV18 and TRBJ2-6; D unresolved. In DNA form, the CDR3 reads TGTGCCAGCTCACCAGTTATGAGTGCCGGGGCCAACGTCCTGACTTTC. This codes for CASSPVMSAGANVLTF.